The 4 T cell receptor beta chains reported below all come from one sample, sequenced in a study of T cells in Graves' hyperthyroidism and ophthalmopathy. The investigators amplified TCR beta CDR3 regions from RNA transcripts. HTBI primers were the set used in a first-round RT-PCR of the TCR CDR3. In TCRdb, the multiplex PCR reads were re-called with MiXCR into one record per CDR3 protein. This table has more than 500,000 distinct CDR3 sequences, about 15% appearing once. The sample was blood. These receptors were obtained from a middle-aged woman with Graves' ophthalmopathy.

The J gene is TRBJ1-5, the V gene TRBV5-6, with TRBD1 matching over 8 bases. This CDR3 region has 16 residues. With 4 bases clipped from V and 5 bases from J, the junction kept 11 bases outside the gene matches. CDR1 is SGHDT and CDR2 is YYEEEE in the germline V gene. DNA for the CDR3: TGTGCCAGCAGCGGCCGGGACAGGTTTTTCCATCAGCCCCAGCATTTT. Residues: CASSGRDRFFHQPQHF. The whole variable domain, remainder taken from reference TRBV5-6 and TRBJ1-5, is DAGVTQSPTHLIKTRGQQVTLRCSPKSGHDTVSWYQQALGQGPQFIFQYYEEEERQRGNFPDRFSGHQFPNYSSELNVNALLLGDSALYLCASSGRDRFFHQPQHFGDGTRLSIL.

This clonotype was seen ten or more times. This chain joins TRBV27 and TRBJ2-2; 7 bases align to TRBD1. CDR1 and CDR2 from the germline V gene are MNHEY and SMNVEV (reference sequence). There are 13 residues in the CDR3. Trimming took 5 bases from V and 6 from J; bases not matched to a gene: 3. In DNA, the CDR3 is TGTGCCAGCAGTGTGACAGGGCCCGGGGAGCTGTTTTTT. This sequence encodes CASSVTGPGELFF.

This clonotype was seen at least ten times. This chain connects TRBV28 to TRBJ1-1; a weak D match, TRBD1 (6 bases). CDR1 and CDR2 (germline): MDHEN, SYDVKM. The CDR3 sequence is 13 residues long. The V gene lost 7 bases and the J gene lost 10 bases, with 19 bases spanning the gap. The CDR3 loop is CASTQSGTRVAFF. CDR3 nucleotide sequence: TGTGCCAGCACCCAATCCGGGACACGGGTAGCTTTCTTT.

This chain connects TRBV6-2 or TRBV6-3 to TRBJ1-5; TRBD1 matches at 7 bases. The CDR3 covers 15 residues. With 7 bases clipped from V and 0 bases from J, the junction kept 6 bases outside the gene matches. Germline V CDR1 and CDR2: MNHEY, SVGEGT. The CDR3 bases are TGTGCCAGCAAAAAGGGACAGCATAGCAATCAGCCCCAGCATTTT. Translating it yields CASKKGQHSNQPQHF.